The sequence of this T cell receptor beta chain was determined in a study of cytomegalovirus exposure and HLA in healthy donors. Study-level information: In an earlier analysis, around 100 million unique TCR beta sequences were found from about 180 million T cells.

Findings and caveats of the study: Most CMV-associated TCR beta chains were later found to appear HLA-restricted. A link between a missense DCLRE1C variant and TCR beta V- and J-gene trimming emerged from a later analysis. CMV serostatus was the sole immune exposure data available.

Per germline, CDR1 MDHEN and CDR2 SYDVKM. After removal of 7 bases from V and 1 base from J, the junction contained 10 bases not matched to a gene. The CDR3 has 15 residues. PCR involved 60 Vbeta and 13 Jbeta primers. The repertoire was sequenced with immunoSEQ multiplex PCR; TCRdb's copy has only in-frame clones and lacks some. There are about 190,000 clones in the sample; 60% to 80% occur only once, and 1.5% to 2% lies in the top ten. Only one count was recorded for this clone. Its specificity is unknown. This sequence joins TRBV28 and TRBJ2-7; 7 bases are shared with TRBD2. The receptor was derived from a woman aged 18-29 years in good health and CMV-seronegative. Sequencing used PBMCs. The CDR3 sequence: CASTGGTVSSYEQYF. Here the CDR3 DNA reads TGTGCCAGCACCGGGGGGACTGTGTCGTCCTACGAGCAGTACTTC.